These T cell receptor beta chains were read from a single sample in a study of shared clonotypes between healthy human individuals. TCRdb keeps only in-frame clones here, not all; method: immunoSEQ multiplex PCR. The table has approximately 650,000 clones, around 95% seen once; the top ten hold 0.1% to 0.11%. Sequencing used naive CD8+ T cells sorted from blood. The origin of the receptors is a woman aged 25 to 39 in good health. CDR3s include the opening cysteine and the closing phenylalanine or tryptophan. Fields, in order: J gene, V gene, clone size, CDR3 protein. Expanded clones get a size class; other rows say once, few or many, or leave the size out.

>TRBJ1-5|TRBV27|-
CASSFSGGAGQPQHF
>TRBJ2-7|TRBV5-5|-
CASSGGTASPKDF
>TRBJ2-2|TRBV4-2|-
CASSQGGPGELFF
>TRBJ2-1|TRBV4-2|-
CASSQEGPVTAPPYNEQFF
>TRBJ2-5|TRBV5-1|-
CASRFSQETQYF
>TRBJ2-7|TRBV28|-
CASSPPAGRYEQYF
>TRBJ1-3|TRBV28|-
CASSPWDRSYAIYF
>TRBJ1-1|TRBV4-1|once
CASSFQGDMNTEAFF
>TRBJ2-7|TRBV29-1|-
CSVAGQDSYEQYF
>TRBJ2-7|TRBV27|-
CASSFRGTGGVEQYF
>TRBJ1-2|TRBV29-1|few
CSVEAGVSDYGYTF
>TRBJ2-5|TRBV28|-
CASSLDIETQYF
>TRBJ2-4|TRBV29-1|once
CSVGPWWALAKNIQYF
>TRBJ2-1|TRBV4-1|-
CASSQLLLSRSHEQFF
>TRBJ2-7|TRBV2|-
CAKKKGESYEQYF
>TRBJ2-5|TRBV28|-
CASSFGLGMDQETQYF
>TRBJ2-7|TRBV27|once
CASSLWAAGGSYEQYF
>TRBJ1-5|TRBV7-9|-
CASSLDSRIQPQHF
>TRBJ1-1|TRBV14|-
CASSKRRKTGSLMNTEAFF
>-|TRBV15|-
CATSRVNQDYYEQYF
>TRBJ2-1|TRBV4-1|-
CASSPQGSRTNEQFF
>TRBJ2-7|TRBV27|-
CASKTGGGEQYF
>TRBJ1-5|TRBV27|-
CASSPWGVGQPQHF
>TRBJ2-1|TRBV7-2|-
CASSLVASGINEQFF
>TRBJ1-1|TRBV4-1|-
CASSQYHGEYTEAFF
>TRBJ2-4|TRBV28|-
CASSGSDSVYIQYF
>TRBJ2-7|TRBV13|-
CASGSSYEQYF
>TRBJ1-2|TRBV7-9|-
CASSLVNVETGPSYGYTF
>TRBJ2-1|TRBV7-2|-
CASSSTSGSDEQFF
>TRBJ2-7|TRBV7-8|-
CASSLGVVTSPYEQYF
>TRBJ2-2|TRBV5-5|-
CASSWGAGGNTGELFF
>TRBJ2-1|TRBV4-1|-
CASSQETSGRPEQFF